What follows are 32 T cell receptor beta chains derived from one specimen sequenced in a study of CD8+CD57+ T cells in acquired aplastic anemia (dated by TCRdb to 2017 to 2018). Sequencing relied on an Illumina HiSeq 2000. Genomic DNA was used as template for profiling of TCR beta VDJ combinations and CDR3 sequences. Using fastp trimming at Q25 and MiXCR clonotype assembly, TCRdb reanalyzed the public sequencing data and kept in-frame beta chains. For every CDR3 protein sequence, its rows merge into one entry that carries the most common genes and DNA. The sample records 200,000 to 250,000 distinct CDR3 sequences, 34% of which are singletons. Around 1.1% of the sample comes from the top ten. The sequencing input was sorted CD4+, CD8+, or CD8+CD57+ T cells (not recorded which) from PBMCs. Receptors were obtained from a human donor in good health, serving as a control.

There are many counts of this clonotype. CDR3 region: CASSPQVEAFF. CDR3 bases: TGTGCCAGCAGCCCCCAGGTTGAAGCTTTCTTT. The V gene is TRBV7-3, the J gene TRBJ1-1; D is ambiguous. V gave up 5 bases and J gave up 7 bases, with 8 bases separating them. The CDR3 loop spans 11 amino acids. The germline CDR1 and CDR2 sequences are SGHTA and FQGTGA.

J is TRBJ1-1 and V is TRBV29-1; D remains unclear. The V gene lost 8 bases and the J gene lost 4 bases, with 11 bases spanning the gap. Germline-derived CDR1 and CDR2 are SQVTM and ANQGSEA. The CDR3 has 11 residues. DNA of the CDR3: TGCAGCTTGGGTGGAGGCACTGAAGCTTTCTTT. It codes for CSLGGGTEAFF.

This clonotype was seen a few times. The V and J genes are TRBV11-3 and TRBJ2-3; D uncertain. Between the trimmed V and J ends, which lost 2 bases and 6 bases, there was a span of 9 bases. Germline V CDR1 and CDR2: SGHNT, YENEEA. The CDR3 runs 13 residues. The CDR3 DNA is TGTGCCAGCAGCTTATTGGCTGATGATACGCAGTATTTT. Protein: CASSLLADDTQYF.

This clonotype was seen repeatedly, ten times or more. CDR3 in amino acids: CASSLGRHRELGSPLHF. The CDR3, as DNA: TGTGCCAGCAGCTTAGGTCGGCACAGGGAATTAGGTTCACCCCTCCACTTT. The genes are TRBV7-9 and TRBJ1-6; tentative D call: TRBD1 (6 bases). CDR1 is SEHNR, CDR2 FQNEAQ, per germline (reference sequence). Trimming stripped 1 base from V and 9 bases from J, with 19 bases between. The CDR3 covers 17 residues. The whole variable domain, filled in from reference TRBV7-9 and TRBJ1-6, reads DTGVSQNPRHKITKRGQNVTFRCDPISEHNRLYWYRQTLGQGPEFLTYFQNEAQLEKSRLLSDRFSAERPKGSFSTLEIQRTEQGDSAMYLCASSLGRHRELGSPLHFGNGTRLTVT.

In its sample, this clonotype was seen a few times. The V gene is TRBV18, the J gene TRBJ2-2; 10 bases match TRBD2. Germline V gene lookup returns CDR1 KGHSH and CDR2 LQKENI. The ends lost 2 bases at V and 6 bases at J; junction bases unmatched: 3. The CDR3 is made up of 15 amino acids. CDR3 amino acids: CASSPTSGTAGELFF. The CDR3 coding sequence is TGTGCCAGCTCACCAACTAGCGGGACGGCCGGGGAGCTGTTTTTT.

This clonotype was picked up many times. This chain links TRBV2 with TRBJ2-7; no reliable D call. V was clipped by 8 bases and J by 6 bases, with 17 bases between them. Germline CDR1 reads SNHLY; CDR2 reads FYNNEI. CDR3 length equals 13 residues. The CDR3 DNA reads as TGTGCCAGCGCGAAGTCGGCCTTAGTCGAGCAGTACTTC. Its protein product is CASAKSALVEQYF.

This clonotype was counted only a few times. The rearrangement links TRBV30 to TRBJ1-1; D uncertain. The CDR3 contains 15 residues. Trimming took 4 bases from V and 0 from J, leaving 15 bases between them. Germline loops: CDR1 GTSNPN, CDR2 SVGIG (reference sequence). The CDR3 DNA follows: TGTGCCTGGACCCCGGACGCCCGAATGAACACTGAAGCTTTCTTT. Translating it yields CAWTPDARMNTEAFF. Drawing the rest from reference TRBV30 and TRBJ1-1, the complete variable domain is SQTIHQWPATLVQPVGSPLSLECTVEGTSNPNLYWYRQAAGRGLQLLFYSVGIGQISSEVPQNLSASRPQDRQFILSSKKLLLSDSGFYLCAWTPDARMNTEAFFGQGTRLTVV.

The genes are TRBV7-6 and TRBJ1-2; perhaps TRBD1 as D (5 bases). Germline-derived CDR1 and CDR2 are SGHVS and FNYEAQ. The V end was cut by 5 bases, the J end by 8 bases, with 12 bases between. This CDR3 is built from 12 residues. The CDR3 region is CASSKQGWGYTF. The CDR3 DNA follows: TGTGCCAGCAGCAAGCAGGGTTGGGGCTACACCTTC.

This clonotype was found once. A much larger clone sits a single nucleotide away, making a read error possible. The rearrangement uses TRBV9 and TRBJ1-3; D is unresolved. There are 14 residues in the CDR3. Germline CDR1 is SGDLS and CDR2 is YYNGEE. CDR3 sequence reads: CANSVDGLAGTIYF. The CDR3 DNA reads as TGTGCCAACAGCGTAGATGGTTTGGCAGGCACCATATATTTT.

This clonotype was recorded a few times. DNA for the CDR3: TGTGCCACCAGCAGGGGATGGGGCGAGCAGTACTTC. Its protein product is CATSRGWGEQYF. The rearrangement links TRBV15 to TRBJ2-7; D is undetermined. Germline V gives CDR1 LNHNV, CDR2 YYDKDF (reference sequence). This CDR3 has 12 amino acids. Trimming removed 3 bases at V and 6 bases at J, with 9 bases between.

The chain recombines TRBV2 with TRBJ2-7; the match to TRBD2 covers 10 bases. This CDR3 comprises 14 residues. Germline CDR1 is SNHLY and CDR2 is FYNNEI. After removal of 3 bases from V and 5 bases from J, the junction contained 4 bases not matched to a gene. Here the CDR3 reads CASSDGGTSDEQYF. The CDR3 nucleotides read TGTGCCAGCAGTGATGGAGGGACTAGCGACGAGCAGTACTTC.

This clonotype occurred many times. The V and J genes are TRBV20-1 and TRBJ2-5; no clear D. The CDR3 covers 11 residues. Trimming stripped 3 bases from V and 2 bases from J, with 4 bases between. Germline V lookup: CDR1 DFQATT, CDR2 SNEGSKA (reference sequence). Here the CDR3 DNA reads TGCAGTGCTAGCAGGCAAGAGACCCAGTACTTC. This gives the protein CSASRQETQYF.

There are a few counts of this clonotype. The chain recombines TRBV5-6 with TRBJ2-7, with 8 bases fitting TRBD1. This CDR3 has 16 amino acids. V gave up 5 bases and J gave up 0 bases; unmatched junction bases: 10. From germline, CDR1 is SGHDT and CDR2 YYEEEE. Here the CDR3 DNA reads TGTGCCAGCAGGGACTCCGGGACAGGTGGCTCCTACGAGCAGTACTTC. Its protein is CASRDSGTGGSYEQYF.

Only a few counts were recorded for this clonotype. The chain recombines TRBV11-2 with TRBJ2-2; a possible D gene is TRBD2 (6 bases). In germline, CDR1 is SGHAT, CDR2 FQNNGV. Trimming removed 2 bases from V and 7 bases from J, with 23 bases in between. The CDR3 consists of 18 residues. The CDR3 region has the DNA TGTGCCAGCAGCTTAAGGGGCGTGCGGACTGGCGGGAACGGGGAGCTGTTTTTT. Translating gives CASSLRGVRTGGNGELFF.

This clonotype has a handful of counts. The chain joins TRBV5-1 to TRBJ2-5; TRBD2 matches at 12 bases. The CDR3 is made up of 15 amino acids. J was trimmed by 2 bases and V by 2 bases; bases with no gene match: 1. Germline V gene sequence: CDR1 SGHRS, CDR2 YFSETQ. For the CDR3, the DNA is TGCGCCAGCAGCTTACTAGCGGGGGGACAAGAGACCCAGTACTTC. This translates into CASSLLAGGQETQYF.

This clonotype was seen repeatedly, ten times or more. This chain joins TRBV20-1 and TRBJ1-2, with D hard to call. Trimming shortened V by 5 bases and J by 2 bases, and 6 bases separated the two germline ends. The CDR3 covers 11 residues. In germline, CDR1 is DFQATT, CDR2 SNEGSKA (reference sequence). CDR3 DNA sequence: TGCAGTGCTTACGACAACTATGGCTACACCTTC. Protein: CSAYDNYGYTF.

This clonotype was observed many times. The chain uses TRBV6-5 and TRBJ1-5; D gene ambiguous. This CDR3 is built from 12 residues. Germline lookup yields CDR1 MNHEY and CDR2 SVGAGI. V gave up 3 bases and J gave up 6 bases, with 6 bases separating them. Written as DNA, the CDR3 is TGTGCCAGCAGTTATGCGGGTCAGCCCCAGCATTTT. Protein: CASSYAGQPQHF.

This rearrangement joins TRBV7-2 to TRBJ1-4; D is unclear. Germline V gene lookup returns CDR1 SGHTA and CDR2 FQGNSA. This CDR3 comprises 11 residues. V was cut by 7 bases and J by 0 bases, with 0 bases left in between. The CDR3 reads CASTTNEKLFF. The CDR3 DNA reads as TGTGCCAGCACAACTAATGAAAAACTGTTTTTT.

The chain recombines TRBV6-2 or TRBV6-3 with TRBJ1-6; D might be TRBD1 (6 bases). The germline V gene has CDR1 MNHEY and CDR2 SVGEGT. V shed 2 bases and J shed 3 bases, with 23 bases lying between them. This CDR3 contains 20 residues. Written as DNA, the CDR3 is TGTGCCAGCAGTTACCAACAGGGACCGGGGGACTACTTCTATAATTCACCCCTCCACTTT. It translates to CASSYQQGPGDYFYNSPLHF.

About this clonotype: The junction departs from germline at one end; a sequencing error may be responsible. V and J are TRBV6-1 and TRBJ2-6, with a possible D match to TRBD1 (5 bases). This CDR3 is 16 amino acids long. Germline CDR1 is MNHNS and CDR2 is SASEGT. The CDR3 region has the DNA TGTGCCAGCAGTCCTATAGGGTGGTATGGGGCCAGCGTCCTGACTTTC. This codes for CASSPIGWYGASVLTF.

This clonotype was counted a single time. A read error may produce the germline difference seen at one junction end. The chain recombines TRBV12-3 or TRBV12-4 with TRBJ1-5; the match to TRBD1 covers 9 bases. CDR3 length: 15 amino acids. CDR3 nucleotide sequence: TGTGCCGGCAGTAGGGACAGGGCCTGCAATCAGCCCCAGCATTTT. Its translation is CAGSRDRACNQPQHF.

The chain carries TRBV19 and TRBJ2-3; TRBD2 aligns across 11 bases. Germline V gives CDR1 LNHDA, CDR2 SQIVND (reference sequence). The CDR3 contains 15 residues. Unmatched junction bases numbered 6, after V lost 9 bases and J lost 1 base. The CDR3 nucleotides are TGTGCCAGCAGCGGGGGACTAGCGGGCACAGATACGCAGTATTTT. It translates to CASSGGLAGTDTQYF.

This clonotype was recorded at least ten times. CDR3 nucleotide sequence: TGTGCCAGCAGCTTACAGCGGGGAGGATACGAGCAGTACTTC. This encodes CASSLQRGGYEQYF. The chain combines TRBV7-2 with TRBJ2-7, with 7 bases matching TRBD2. CDR3 length: 14 residues. After removal of 2 bases from V and 4 bases from J, the junction contained 5 bases not matched to a gene. Germline V CDR1 and CDR2: SGHTA, FQGNSA.

The chain uses TRBV6-5 and TRBJ1-1, with D perhaps TRBD1 (6 bases). Germline lookup yields CDR1 MNHEY and CDR2 SVGAGI. CDR3 length: 16 amino acids. The V and J ends lost 0 bases and 4 bases respectively, with 15 bases between them. The CDR3 DNA reads TGTGCCAGCAGTTACTCTCGGGGGGGGCGGAGCACTGAAGCTTTCTTT. This sequence encodes CASSYSRGGRSTEAFF.

V and J are TRBV5-1 and TRBJ1-3, with D possibly being TRBD1 (6 bases). V lost 0 bases, J lost 3 bases, and 10 bases lay in between. This CDR3 is built from 15 residues. Germline V gene lookup returns CDR1 SGHRS and CDR2 YFSETQ. CDR3 amino acids: CASSLAQGFGNTIYF. Written as DNA, the CDR3 is TGCGCCAGCAGCTTGGCCCAGGGGTTTGGAAACACCATATATTTT.

This clonotype appeared many times. The rearrangement uses TRBV19 and TRBJ2-5; D may be TRBD1 (5 bases). The CDR3 runs 13 residues. Trimming took 6 bases from V and 1 from J, leaving 9 bases between them. Looked up from germline, CDR1 is LNHDA and CDR2 is SQIVND (reference sequence). CDR3 residues: CASSETVQETQYF. The DNA of the CDR3 is TGTGCCAGTAGCGAGACAGTCCAAGAGACCCAGTACTTC.

This clonotype turned up a few times. The DNA of the CDR3 is TGTGCCAGCTCACCACTTCGGACCGCGAACACTGAAGCTTTCTTT. This encodes CASSPLRTANTEAFF. The V gene is TRBV7-8, the J gene TRBJ1-1; the D is unclear. V gave up 8 bases and J gave up 1 base, with 17 bases separating them. There are 15 residues in the CDR3. Germline V CDR1 and CDR2: SGHVS, FQNEAQ.

At least ten counts were recorded for this clonotype. The chain uses TRBV9 and TRBJ2-5; TRBD2 agrees at 8 bases. The CDR3 sequence is 15 residues long. Germline V gene data show CDR1 as SGDLS and CDR2 as YYNGEE. The V and J ends lost 3 bases and 0 bases, in that order; junction bases with no gene match: 4. The CDR3 DNA follows: TGTGCCAGCAGCGCAGCGGGGGTGAACCAAGAGACCCAGTACTTC. Its translation: CASSAAGVNQETQYF.

On this clonotype: One junction end does not reproduce the germline sequence, and a read error may be involved. The chain has TRBV24-1 and TRBJ2-3, with D perhaps matching TRBD2 (6 bases). The germline CDR1 and CDR2 sequences are KGHDR and SFDVKD. This CDR3 is built from 12 residues. CDR3 region: CAASGWGNTQYF. The CDR3 nucleotides read TGTGCCGCCAGCGGGTGGGGCAATACGCAGTATTTT.

In its sample, this clonotype was seen many times. The CDR3 region has the DNA TGTGCCAGTAAGGTTTCTAAAAACGAGGATCAGCCCCAGCATTTT. Encoded protein: CASKVSKNEDQPQHF. This chain links TRBV19 with TRBJ1-5; unclear D gene. With 7 bases removed from V and 5 bases from J, the gap between germline ends came to 18 bases. The length of the CDR3 is 15 residues. Germline CDR1 reads LNHDA; CDR2 reads SQIVND (reference sequence).

This clonotype was detected many times. The chain employs TRBV7-9 and TRBJ1-2; D unresolved. The V end was cut by 1 base, the J end by 2 bases, with 2 bases between. CDR3 length: 12 amino acids. CDR1 and CDR2 from the germline V gene are SEHNR and FQNEAQ (reference sequence). This chain's CDR3 is CASSLENYGYTF. CDR3 in DNA: TGTGCCAGCAGCTTAGAAAACTATGGCTACACCTTC.

The rearrangement uses TRBV4-1 and TRBJ1-1, with 7 bases matching TRBD1. With V trimmed by 6 bases and J by 3 bases, 10 bases remained unmatched. From germline, CDR1 is MGHRA and CDR2 YSYEKL. This CDR3 region has 15 residues. CDR3 in DNA: TGCGCCAGCAGTTACAAAGGGGGCTCAGACACTGAAGCTTTCTTT. This encodes CASSYKGGSDTEAFF.